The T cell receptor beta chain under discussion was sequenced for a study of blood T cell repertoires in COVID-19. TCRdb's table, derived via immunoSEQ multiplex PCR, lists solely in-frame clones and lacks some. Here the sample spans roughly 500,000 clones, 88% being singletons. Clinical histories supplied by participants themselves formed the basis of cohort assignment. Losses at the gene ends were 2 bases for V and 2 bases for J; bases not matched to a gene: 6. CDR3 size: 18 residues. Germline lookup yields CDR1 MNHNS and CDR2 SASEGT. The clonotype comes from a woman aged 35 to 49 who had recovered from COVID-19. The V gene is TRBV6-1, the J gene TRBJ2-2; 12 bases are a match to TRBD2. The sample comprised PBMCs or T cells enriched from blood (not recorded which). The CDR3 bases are TGTGCCAGCAGTGAAATGCCTAGCGGGAGGGTTAACACCGGGGAGCTGTTTTTT. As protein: CASSEMPSGRVNTGELFF.